A selection of T cell receptor beta chains follows, all from one sample in a study of T cell responses to AZD1222 COVID-19 vaccine. Sequencing was performed with immunoSEQ multiplex PCR; in TCRdb, only in-frame clones are kept and a portion is missing. The sample holds about 140,000 clones; 88% are singletons and the top ten take around 3.1%. Here the sequenced sample was peripheral blood, taken 28 days after the second AZD1222 dose. The receptors were sampled from an adult who received the AZD1222 COVID-19 vaccine. The CDR3 runs from the conserved cysteine through the conserved F or W. A D gene is named only where the DNA matches it firmly. Clone size appears in some rows only: once, few, many, or a class for an expanded clone.

abundance,j_gene,d_gene,v_gene,CDR3aa,CDR3nt
few,TRBJ1-1,TRBD1,TRBV24-1,CATSDKTGLGTEAFF,TGTGCCACCAGTGACAAGACAGGGCTCGGCACTGAAGCTTTCTTT
.,TRBJ2-1,.,TRBV7-3,CASSPNVASGGYFF,TGTGCCAGCAGCCCCAATGTTGCATCGGGTGGATATTTCTTC
.,TRBJ2-3,.,TRBV6-2/TRBV6-3,CASSPRLLNTQYF,TGTGCCAGCAGTCCACGACTGCTAAATACGCAGTATTTT
.,TRBJ2-6,.,TRBV3-1/TRBV3-2,CASSQANRPSGANVLTF,TGTGCCAGCAGCCAAGCTAACAGACCCTCTGGGGCCAACGTCCTGACTTTC
.,TRBJ2-2,TRBD1,TRBV30,CAWGTGRNTGELFF,TGTGCCTGGGGGACAGGGAGGAACACCGGGGAGCTGTTTTTT
.,TRBJ2-4,.,TRBV5-8,CASSFKGSLAKNIQYF,TGTGCCAGCAGCTTCAAGGGGAGCTTAGCCAAAAACATTCAGTACTTC
.,TRBJ2-2,TRBD2,TRBV18,CASSEPGGMNTGELFF,TGTGCCAGCTCAGAACCGGGGGGAATGAACACCGGGGAGCTGTTTTTT
.,TRBJ1-1,TRBD1,TRBV7-3,CASSPGQGAAFF,TGTGCCAGCAGCCCCGGACAGGGGGCTGCTTTCTTT
.,TRBJ1-6,TRBD1,TRBV5-5,CASSLEGDRGNSPLHF,TGTGCCAGCAGCTTGGAGGGGGACAGGGGGAATTCACCCCTCCACTTT
.,TRBJ2-3,.,TRBV6-1,CASVRVRTDTQYF,TGTGCCAGTGTAAGGGTTCGCACAGATACGCAGTATTTT
.,TRBJ2-3,.,TRBV6-2/TRBV6-3,CASGYSSGGLDTQYF,TGTGCCAGCGGCTACTCATCCGGGGGGCTAGATACGCAGTATTTT
.,TRBJ2-7,.,TRBV6-6,CASSYYDSYEQYF,TGTGCCAGCAGTTACTATGACAGTTACGAGCAGTACTTC
.,TRBJ2-3,.,TRBV7-7,CASSLDGVSTDTQYF,TGTGCTAGCAGCTTAGACGGGGTCAGCACAGATACGCAGTATTTT
few,TRBJ1-2,.,TRBV28,CASSLNYGYTF,TGTGCCAGCAGTTTAAACTATGGCTACACCTTC
.,TRBJ2-1,TRBD1,TRBV5-1,CASRGQGTYYNEQFF,TGCGCCAGCAGGGGACAGGGAACTTACTACAATGAGCAGTTCTTC
.,TRBJ2-3,TRBD2,TRBV7-6,CASSLDLSGGTDTQYF,TGTGCCAGCAGCTTAGATCTTAGCGGGGGGACAGATACGCAGTATTTT
few,TRBJ2-7,.,TRBV28,CASNSNSYEQYF,TGTGCCAGCAACTCCAACTCCTACGAGCAGTACTTC
.,TRBJ1-4,.,TRBV28,CASSRTTNEKLFF,TGTGCCAGCAGCCGTACTACTAATGAAAAACTGTTTTTT
.,TRBJ1-5,.,TRBV9,CASSVGLNNQPQHF,TGTGCCAGCAGCGTAGGACTGAACAATCAGCCCCAGCATTTT
.,TRBJ2-1,.,TRBV29-1,CSVEEQTASSYNEQFF,TGCAGCGTTGAAGAGCAGACTGCGAGCTCCTACAATGAGCAGTTCTTC
once,TRBJ1-6,TRBD1,TRBV13,CASSLFQGDSPLHF,TGTGCCAGCAGCTTATTTCAGGGGGATTCACCCCTCCACTTT
.,TRBJ1-1,.,TRBV10-3,CAISVGVEAFF,TGTGCCATCAGTGTGGGGGTTGAAGCTTTCTTT
.,TRBJ2-1,TRBD2,TRBV7-9,CASSPRDYHNEQFF,TGTGCCAGCAGCCCGCGGGACTACCACAATGAGCAGTTCTTC
once,TRBJ2-1,.,TRBV5-5,CASSLMSGSYNEQFF,TGTGCCAGCAGCCTAATGAGCGGATCCTACAATGAGCAGTTCTTC
.,TRBJ2-1,.,TRBV28,CASSVTAYNEQFF,TGTGCCAGCAGTGTGACAGCATACAATGAGCAGTTCTTC
.,TRBJ1-5,.,TRBV28,CASTVGNQPQHF,TGTGCCAGCACCGTCGGCAATCAGCCCCAGCATTTT
.,TRBJ2-1,.,TRBV10-1,CATKNVQTNEQFF,TGCGCCACCAAAAACGTCCAGACAAATGAGCAGTTCTTC
.,TRBJ2-1,TRBD2,TRBV3-1/TRBV3-2,CASSQDLGLAGYDEQFF,TGTGCCAGCAGCCAAGATCTAGGACTAGCGGGGTATGATGAGCAGTTCTTC
.,TRBJ1-4,.,TRBV5-4,CASSSGQINEKLFF,TGTGCCAGCAGCTCAGGACAGATAAATGAAAAACTGTTTTTT
.,TRBJ1-4,.,TRBV9,CASSAGARSNEKLFF,TGTGCCAGCAGCGCGGGGGCCCGCAGTAATGAAAAACTGTTTTTT
few,TRBJ1-5,.,TRBV7-8,CASSLEAGSGPQHF,TGTGCCAGCAGCTTAGAGGCAGGCTCGGGGCCCCAGCATTTT
.,TRBJ2-3,TRBD1,TRBV4-3,CASSQLGQTDTQYF,TGCGCCAGCAGCCAATTGGGACAGACAGATACGCAGTATTTT
.,TRBJ2-2,.,TRBV10-1,CASSVRVDPGELFF,TGCGCCAGCTCCGTGAGGGTAGATCCAGGGGAGCTGTTTTTT
.,TRBJ2-3,TRBD1,TRBV5-1,CASRTGPPYTQYF,TGCGCCAGCCGGACAGGCCCCCCTTATACGCAGTATTTT
.,TRBJ2-7,TRBD1,TRBV30,CAWRGDRGNEQYF,TGTGCCTGGAGAGGGGACAGGGGCAACGAGCAGTACTTC
.,TRBJ1-5,.,TRBV7-8,CASSLDFRGTGQPQHF,TGTGCCAGCAGCTTAGACTTTCGGGGTACTGGACAGCCCCAGCATTTT
.,TRBJ2-7,TRBD1,TRBV6-2/TRBV6-3,CASSRDDRESNEQYF,TGTGCCAGCAGCCGCGATGACAGGGAATCCAACGAGCAGTACTTC
.,TRBJ1-2,.,TRBV24-1,CATSDPGQNYGYTF,TGTGCCACCAGTGACCCGGGACAAAACTATGGCTACACCTTC
.,TRBJ2-3,.,TRBV9,CASSVGEGASTDTQYF,TGTGCCAGCAGCGTAGGGGAGGGGGCTAGCACAGATACGCAGTATTTT
.,TRBJ1-5,.,TRBV7-2,CASSSVAGQPQHF,TGTGCCAGCAGCTCCGTGGCGGGACAGCCCCAGCATTTT
.,TRBJ2-5,.,TRBV4-1,CASSQEGTQQETQYF,TGCGCCAGCAGCCAAGAGGGGACACAGCAAGAGACCCAGTACTTC
.,TRBJ1-3,TRBD1,TRBV3-1/TRBV3-2,CASSLGGYPGNTIYF,TGTGCCAGCAGCCTAGGGGGCTACCCTGGAAACACCATATATTTT